This T cell receptor beta chain appears in the sequencing data of a study of tumor-infiltrating lymphocytes in primary liver carcinoma. Study-level background: Patients included men and women of 30 to 69 years. Overall study findings and caveats: Among the pair types, tumor region pairs showed more overlap than tumor-adjacent and tumor-blood pairs. Just around 7.5-24% of top clones spanned all five tumor regions.

For each extraction, RNA and DNA were obtained together from about 19-30 mg of unsorted bulk tissue. Patients had primary liver carcinoma treated by surgical resection. Making TCR beta cDNA involved around 500 ng total RNA and a constant-region primer. Libraries covering TCR beta were generated through three nested multiplex PCR rounds (using a slightly modified ARM-PCR). For approximately 10 cycles apiece, the opening two PCR rounds ran with TRBV1-TRBV30 forward primers and a C-beta reverse primer. From the multiplex PCR reads, TCRdb called clonotypes with MiXCR, one entry per CDR3 protein. In the table there are around 100,000 distinct CDR3 sequences, more than 65% of which are singletons. This CDR3 region has 15 residues. Germline values: CDR1 MNHEY, CDR2 SVGAGI. As to this clonotype: Antigen specificity is unknown. Relative to the germline gene, one junction end is altered; a read error may explain this.

The rearrangement joins TRBV6-5 to TRBJ1-6; D unclear. Sequencing was carried out using liver tumor tissue from sampling region 2. Described subset: tumor region T2, inferior pole. The clonotype comes from a woman between 55 and 75 years old with primary liver carcinoma and hepatitis B virus infection. Here the CDR3 DNA reads TGTGCCAGCAGTTACTCTGGGAGTGTTGGATCGCCCCCCCACTTT. Translation gives CASSYSGSVGSPPHF.